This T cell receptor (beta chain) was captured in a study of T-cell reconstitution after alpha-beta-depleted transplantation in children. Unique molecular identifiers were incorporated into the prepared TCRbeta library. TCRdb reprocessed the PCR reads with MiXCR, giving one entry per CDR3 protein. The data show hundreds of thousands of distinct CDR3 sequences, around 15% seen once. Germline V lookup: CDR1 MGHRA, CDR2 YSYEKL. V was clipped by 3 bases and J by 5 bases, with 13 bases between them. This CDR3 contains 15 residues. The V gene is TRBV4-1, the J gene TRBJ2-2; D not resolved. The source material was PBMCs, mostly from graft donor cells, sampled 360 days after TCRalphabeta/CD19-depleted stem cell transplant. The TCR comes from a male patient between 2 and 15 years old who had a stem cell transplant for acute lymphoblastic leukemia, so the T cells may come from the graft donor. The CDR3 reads CASSHGHAGTGELFF. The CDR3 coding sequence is TGCGCCAGCAGCCACGGTCACGCCGGAACCGGGGAGCTGTTTTTT.